This T cell receptor (beta chain) was identified in a study of blood T cell repertoires in COVID-19. On the study more broadly: Sources were T cells, B-cell-depleted T cells, or PBMCs; the material itself was cDNA or gDNA.

With V trimmed by 4 bases and J by 4 bases, 8 bases remained unmatched. The CDR3 has 15 residues. CDR1 and CDR2 from the germline V gene are SGHTA and FQGNSA. Libraries were prepared by immunoSEQ multiplex PCR; TCRdb keeps only in-frame clonotypes and omits some of them. The sample carries some 350,000 clones, 83% recorded once. The chain employs TRBV7-2 and TRBJ1-2; TRBD1 aligns across 8 bases. The receptor's source is a man aged 25 to 40 with active or convalescent COVID-19. Sequencing input: peripheral blood. CDR3 coding DNA: TGTGCCAGCAGCTCCCGGACAGGGCGAACCTATGGCTACACCTTC. Its protein product is CASSSRTGRTYGYTF.